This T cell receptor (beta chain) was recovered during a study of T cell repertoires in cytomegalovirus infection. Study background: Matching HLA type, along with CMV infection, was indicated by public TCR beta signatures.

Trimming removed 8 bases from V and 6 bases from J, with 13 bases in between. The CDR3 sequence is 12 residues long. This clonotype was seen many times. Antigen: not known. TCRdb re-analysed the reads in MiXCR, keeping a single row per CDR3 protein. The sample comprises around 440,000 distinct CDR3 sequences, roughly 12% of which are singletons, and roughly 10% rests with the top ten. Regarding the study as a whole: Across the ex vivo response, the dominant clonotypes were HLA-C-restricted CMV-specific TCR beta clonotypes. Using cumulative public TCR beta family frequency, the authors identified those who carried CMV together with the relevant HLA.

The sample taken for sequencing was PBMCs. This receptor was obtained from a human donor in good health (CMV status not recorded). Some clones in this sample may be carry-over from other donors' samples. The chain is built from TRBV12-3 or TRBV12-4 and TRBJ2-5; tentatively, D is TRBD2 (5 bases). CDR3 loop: CASGPGEKTQYF. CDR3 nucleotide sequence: TGTGCCAGCGGCCCCGGGGAAAAGACCCAGTACTTC.